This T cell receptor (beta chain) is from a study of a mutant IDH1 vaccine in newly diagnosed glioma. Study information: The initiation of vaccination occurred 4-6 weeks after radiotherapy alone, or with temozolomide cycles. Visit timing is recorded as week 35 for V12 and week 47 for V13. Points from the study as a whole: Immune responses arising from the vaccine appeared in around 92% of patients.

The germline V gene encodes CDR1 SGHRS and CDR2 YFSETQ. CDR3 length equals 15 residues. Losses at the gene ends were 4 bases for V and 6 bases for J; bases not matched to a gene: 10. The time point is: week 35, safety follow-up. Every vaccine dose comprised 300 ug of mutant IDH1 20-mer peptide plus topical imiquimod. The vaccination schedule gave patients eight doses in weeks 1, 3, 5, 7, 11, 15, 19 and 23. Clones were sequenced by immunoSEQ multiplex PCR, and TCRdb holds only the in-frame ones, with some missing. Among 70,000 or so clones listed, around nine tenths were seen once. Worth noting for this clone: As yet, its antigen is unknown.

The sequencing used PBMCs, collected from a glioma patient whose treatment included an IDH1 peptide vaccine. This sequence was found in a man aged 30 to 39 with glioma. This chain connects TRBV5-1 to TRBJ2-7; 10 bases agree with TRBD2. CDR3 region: CASSVAGGLWGEQYF. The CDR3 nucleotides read TGCGCCAGCAGCGTAGCGGGAGGCCTATGGGGCGAGCAGTACTTC.